The rows below give T cell receptor beta chains drawn from one sample of a study of T-cell memory formation after mild COVID-19. TCRdb passed the 5' RACE reads through MiXCR, listing each CDR3 protein once. The sample records 190,000 or so distinct CDR3 sequences, about a fifth being singletons. Sequenced: PBMCs or a T cell subset sorted from them (not recorded which). The receptors shown here come from an adult woman who had mild COVID-19 (a few samples of this study predate the infection). Cell type and time point are not known. The conserved cysteine and the conserved F or W are not part of the CDR3 here. Rows give clone size only sometimes, using once, few, many, or a class for an expanded clone.

cdr3_aa: ASSPMGWGGGELF
cdr3_length: 13
v_call: TRBV5-1
clone_size: few

cdr3_aa: ASSRDTEQPQH
cdr3_length: 11
v_call: TRBV6-5
clone_size: few

cdr3_aa: ASSSQWVTGSYEQY
cdr3_length: 14
v_call: TRBV2
clone_size: NA

cdr3_aa: ASSHSAGGIYNEQF
cdr3_length: 14
v_call: TRBV4-3
clone_size: NA

cdr3_aa: ASSLDLTDEAF
cdr3_length: 11
v_call: TRBV12-3/TRBV12-4
clone_size: NA

cdr3_aa: SARDLEGVETTDTQY
cdr3_length: 15
v_call: TRBV20-1
clone_size: few

cdr3_aa: ASSRDGGNQPQH
cdr3_length: 12
v_call: TRBV4-1
clone_size: once

cdr3_aa: ASSLSPAPRETQY
cdr3_length: 13
v_call: TRBV7-7
clone_size: few

cdr3_aa: ASSIMTSGRLSYNEQF
cdr3_length: 16
v_call: TRBV7-9
clone_size: few

cdr3_aa: ASSHPLAGDKF
cdr3_length: 11
v_call: TRBV3-1
clone_size: NA

cdr3_aa: SVDGTGVIETQY
cdr3_length: 12
v_call: TRBV29-1
clone_size: few

cdr3_aa: ASQQGAANSPLH
cdr3_length: 12
v_call: TRBV5-1
clone_size: few

cdr3_aa: ASKMGEGLADPSTDTQY
cdr3_length: 17
v_call: TRBV5-1
clone_size: few

cdr3_aa: SARPLGAEVNSPLH
cdr3_length: 14
v_call: TRBV20-1
clone_size: few

cdr3_aa: ASSPRDYPIGANVLT
cdr3_length: 15
v_call: TRBV18
clone_size: NA

cdr3_aa: ASSYFSGELF
cdr3_length: 10
v_call: TRBV6-5
clone_size: NA

cdr3_aa: ATSETGGYEQY
cdr3_length: 11
v_call: TRBV24-1
clone_size: NA

cdr3_aa: ASSGGQGMETQY
cdr3_length: 12
v_call: TRBV5-1
clone_size: NA

cdr3_aa: ASSLKDRDYEQY
cdr3_length: 12
v_call: TRBV28
clone_size: NA

cdr3_aa: ASRTGTTNTGELF
cdr3_length: 13
v_call: TRBV12-3/TRBV12-4
clone_size: once

cdr3_aa: ASSIGLAEGSSYNEQF
cdr3_length: 16
v_call: TRBV19
clone_size: few

cdr3_aa: ASSQDTGGNSPLH
cdr3_length: 13
v_call: TRBV4-3
clone_size: few

cdr3_aa: ASSGTSGPHEQY
cdr3_length: 12
v_call: TRBV10-2
clone_size: few

cdr3_aa: ASSLLADTDTQY
cdr3_length: 12
v_call: TRBV28
clone_size: few

cdr3_aa: ASSLIGRDTQY
cdr3_length: 11
v_call: TRBV7-3
clone_size: NA

cdr3_aa: ASSSTANTEAF
cdr3_length: 11
v_call: TRBV12-3/TRBV12-4
clone_size: many

cdr3_aa: ASSLTGGSFTEAF
cdr3_length: 13
v_call: TRBV4-1
clone_size: few

cdr3_aa: ASSQASGASGANVLT
cdr3_length: 15
v_call: TRBV4-2
clone_size: few

cdr3_aa: ASTRRETQY
cdr3_length: 9
v_call: TRBV7-9
clone_size: NA

cdr3_aa: ASSAVNNEQF
cdr3_length: 10
v_call: TRBV12-3/TRBV12-4
clone_size: few

cdr3_aa: ASGFPTEPQH
cdr3_length: 10
v_call: TRBV6-2/TRBV6-3
clone_size: few

cdr3_aa: ASTGLAGGGDTQY
cdr3_length: 13
v_call: TRBV12-3/TRBV12-4
clone_size: few

cdr3_aa: ASSLPTRSTDTQY
cdr3_length: 13
v_call: TRBV7-9
clone_size: NA

cdr3_aa: ASEAFSYYEQY
cdr3_length: 11
v_call: TRBV11-2
clone_size: NA

cdr3_aa: ASSLALRRDREYNEQF
cdr3_length: 16
v_call: TRBV7-9
clone_size: NA

cdr3_aa: SARVVPLWGNEKLF
cdr3_length: 14
v_call: TRBV20-1
clone_size: many

cdr3_aa: ASGLGSQETQY
cdr3_length: 11
v_call: TRBV12-5
clone_size: few

cdr3_aa: ASSSMNTEAF
cdr3_length: 10
v_call: TRBV6-5
clone_size: many

cdr3_aa: ASILATRETQY
cdr3_length: 11
v_call: TRBV2
clone_size: few